One and the same sample provided the 21 T cell receptor beta chains below, sequenced in a study of preoperative IRX-2 immunotherapy in early breast cancer. Sequencing used immunoSEQ multiplex PCR; TCRdb keeps in-frame clones, though not all of them. The sample has under 30,000 clones, 75% to 90% seen once. The sample's treatment: preoperative locoregional IRX-2 cytokine immunotherapy. The starting material was tumor tissue, obtained after IRX-2 immunotherapy. Receptor source: a human donor with breast cancer.

This rearrangement joins TRBV15 to TRBJ2-7; D call uncertain. The V end was cut by 1 base, the J end by 2 bases, with 6 bases between. In germline, CDR1 is LNHNV, CDR2 YYDKDF (reference sequence). This CDR3 is 13 amino acids long. Written as DNA, the CDR3 is TGTGCCACCAGCAGAGGACTGGCCTACGAGCAGTACTTC. Protein: CATSRGLAYEQYF.

The chain employs TRBV28 and TRBJ1-1; D is unclear. Germline V gene lookup returns CDR1 MDHEN and CDR2 SYDVKM. The CDR3 has 15 amino acids. V lost 0 bases and J lost 2, with 10 bases in between. CDR3 DNA sequence: TGTGCCAGCAGTTTATGGGCGGTCGGAAACACTGAAGCTTTCTTT. This sequence encodes CASSLWAVGNTEAFF.

In this sample, this clone turned up once. The J gene is TRBJ2-2, the V gene TRBV7-8, with a possible D match to TRBD1 (5 bases). V lost 4 bases, J lost 5 bases, and 8 bases lay in between. CDR1 SGHVS and CDR2 FQNEAQ come from the germline V gene. The CDR3 extends over 13 amino acids. This chain's CDR3 is CASSWGWTGELFF. The CDR3 DNA sequence: TGTGCCAGCAGCTGGGGCTGGACCGGGGAGCTGTTTTTT.

The chain carries TRBV11-3 and TRBJ2-2, with D possibly being TRBD1 (5 bases). The CDR3 totals 16 residues. The ends were cut back, 5 bases at V and 6 bases at J, with 19 bases in the middle. CDR1 and CDR2 from the germline V gene are SGHNT and YENEEA. CDR3 sequence: CASSRSREKGPGELFF. CDR3 sequence (DNA): TGTGCCAGCAGCCGATCCAGGGAAAAGGGGCCCGGGGAGCTGTTTTTT.

This chain joins TRBV18 and TRBJ2-3, with 13 nucleotides matching TRBD2. The V and J ends lost 2 bases and 2 bases, in that order; junction bases with no gene match: 10. The CDR3 runs to 19 residues. The germline V gene has CDR1 KGHSH and CDR2 LQKENI. The CDR3 spells CASSPGLAGVRRSTDTQYF. The DNA for the CDR3 is TGTGCCAGCTCACCAGGACTAGCGGGGGTCCGACGCTCCACAGATACGCAGTATTTT.

The rearrangement uses TRBV18 and TRBJ1-4, with D perhaps TRBD1 (5 bases). V was trimmed by 2 bases and J by 4 bases, leaving 11 bases between them. The CDR3 is made up of 15 amino acids. CDR1 and CDR2 (germline): KGHSH, LQKENI. CDR3 nucleotide sequence: TGTGCCAGCTCACCAGACGGGACGGTTAATGAAAAACTGTTTTTT. Protein product: CASSPDGTVNEKLFF.

This clone was detected once. The chain employs TRBV5-6 and TRBJ2-2; D possibly corresponds to TRBD2 (6 bases). CDR3 length: 15 residues. V lost 3 bases, J lost 7 bases, and 16 bases lay in between. The germline V gene has CDR1 SGHDT and CDR2 YYEEEE. This CDR3 reads CASSSGLRVDGELFF. DNA for the CDR3: TGTGCCAGCAGCTCGGGACTCCGGGTTGACGGGGAGCTGTTTTTT.

V usage is TRBV7-2 and J usage is TRBJ1-1; D gene uncertain. From germline, CDR1 is SGHTA and CDR2 FQGNSA. V lost 3 bases and J 2 bases, leaving 10 bases between the germline ends. The CDR3 extends over 14 amino acids. The CDR3 sequence is CASSFEPGNTEAFF. CDR3 sequence (DNA): TGTGCCAGCAGCTTTGAGCCAGGAAACACTGAAGCTTTCTTT.

The V call is TRBV7-6, the J call TRBJ2-7, with 10 bases lining up with TRBD2. This CDR3 region has 14 residues. In germline, CDR1 is SGHVS, CDR2 FNYEAQ. V lost 5 bases, J lost 3 bases, and 4 bases stayed unmatched. The chain's CDR3 is CASSTPSGSYEQYF. The DNA for the CDR3 is TGTGCCAGCAGCACCCCTAGCGGGAGCTACGAGCAGTACTTC.

The count of this clone is one. The J gene is TRBJ1-2, the V gene TRBV5-4, with 9 bases identical to TRBD1. From germline, CDR1 is SGHNT and CDR2 YYREEE (reference sequence). The CDR3 extends over 14 amino acids. Trimming removed 4 bases from V and 4 bases from J; junction bases left unmatched: 5. Written as DNA, the CDR3 is TGTGCCAGCAGCCGGACAGGGGAAGTCTATGGCTACACCTTC. It specifies CASSRTGEVYGYTF.

The chain joins TRBV19 to TRBJ2-1; the match to TRBD1 covers 9 bases. V gave up 3 bases and J gave up 7 bases; unmatched junction bases: 7. CDR1 LNHDA and CDR2 SQIVND come from the germline V gene (reference sequence). The CDR3 is 15 residues long. Written as DNA, the CDR3 is TGTGCCAGTAGTATGTTGGGACAGGGCGGTAATGAGCAGTTCTTC. Encoded protein: CASSMLGQGGNEQFF.

This rearrangement joins TRBV5-8 to TRBJ2-7; D unresolved. Germline CDR1 SGHTS, CDR2 YDEGEE. CDR3 length equals 13 residues. Trimming took off 0 bases at V and 4 bases at J, with 8 bases between the two ends. CDR3 sequence reads: CASSLEWEYEQYF. CDR3 DNA: TGTGCCAGCAGCTTGGAATGGGAATACGAGCAGTACTTC.

This chain uses TRBV19 with TRBJ1-3; no clear D. CDR1 LNHDA and CDR2 SQIVND come from the germline V gene (reference sequence). Trimming left V 2 bases short and J 1 base short, with 3 bases between. The CDR3 covers 13 residues. This CDR3 is CASSIRSGNTIYF. The CDR3 DNA sequence: TGTGCCAGTAGTATAAGGTCTGGAAACACCATATATTTT. Looking up the rest from reference TRBV19 and TRBJ1-3 gives the full variable domain: DGGITQSPKYLFRKEGQNVTLSCEQNLNHDAMYWYRQDPGQGLRLIYYSQIVNDFQKGDIAEGYSVSREKKESFPLTVTSAQKNPTAFYLCASSIRSGNTIYFGEGSWLTVV.

This rearrangement joins TRBV7-9 to TRBJ1-6; 9 bases agree with TRBD1. This CDR3 has 11 residues. Trimming removed 4 bases from V and 17 bases from J; junction bases left unmatched: 3. Germline V gene lookup returns CDR1 SEHNR and CDR2 FQNEAQ (reference sequence). CDR3 loop: CASSSDRGVHF. CDR3 coding DNA: TGTGCCAGCAGCTCCGACAGGGGGGTCCACTTT. Full variable domain (outside the CDR3, taken from reference TRBV7-9 and TRBJ1-6): DTGVSQNPRHKITKRGQNVTFRCDPISEHNRLYWYRQTLGQGPEFLTYFQNEAQLEKSRLLSDRFSAERPKGSFSTLEIQRTEQGDSAMYLCASSSDRGVHFGNGTRLTVT.

The chain links TRBV9 to TRBJ1-2; the D is unclear. The germline CDR1 and CDR2 sequences are SGDLS and YYNGEE. Trimming removed 6 bases from V and 4 bases from J, with 13 bases in between. CDR3 size: 13 residues. The CDR3 reads CASNGAVGYGYTF. DNA of the CDR3: TGTGCCAGCAATGGAGCAGTTGGCTATGGCTACACCTTC.

The chain carries TRBV18 and TRBJ1-2; D is perhaps TRBD1 (5 bases). The CDR3 covers 12 residues. Germline V gene sequence: CDR1 KGHSH, CDR2 LQKENI. V was shortened by 4 bases and J by 8 bases, with 11 bases between the two germline ends. CDR3 bases: TGTGCCAGCTCACAGGGACCCGAGGGCTACACCTTC. Protein sequence: CASSQGPEGYTF. Complete variable domain (other parts from reference TRBV18 and TRBJ1-2): NAGVMQNPRHLVRRRGQEARLRCSPMKGHSHVYWYRQLPEEGLKFMVYLQKENIIDESGMPKERFSAEFPKEGPSILRIQQVVRGDSAAYFCASSQGPEGYTFGSGTRLTVV.

This sequence joins TRBV5-1 and TRBJ2-2, with TRBD1 matching 8 bases. Germline V CDR1 and CDR2: SGHRS, YFSETQ. J gave up 6 bases and V 4 bases, and 11 bases lay outside the gene matches. The CDR3 sequence is 16 residues long. CDR3 in amino acids: CASSQLTGDVAGELFF. The CDR3 DNA sequence: TGCGCCAGCAGCCAACTGACAGGGGATGTTGCCGGGGAGCTGTTTTTT.

This clone was counted once. The gene calls are TRBV5-5 and TRBJ2-2, with D hard to call. The CDR3 runs 15 residues. V was pared by 4 bases and J by 2 bases, with 12 bases between. Germline V gene lookup returns CDR1 SGHKS and CDR2 YYEKEE (reference sequence). CDR3 protein: CASSAGPINTGELFF. In DNA, the CDR3 is TGTGCCAGCAGCGCCGGGCCAATAAACACCGGGGAGCTGTTTTTT.

This chain connects TRBV6-5 to TRBJ1-2, with TRBD1 as a possible D gene (6 bases). The CDR3 extends over 16 amino acids. V lost 0 bases and J 2 bases, leaving 13 bases between the germline ends. The V gene's germline CDR1 is MNHEY and CDR2 SVGAGI. The CDR3 protein is CASSYSAGERNYGYTF. Here the CDR3 DNA reads TGTGCCAGCAGTTACTCGGCAGGGGAAAGGAACTATGGCTACACCTTC.

CDR3 nucleotide sequence: TGCGCCAGCACCCGGGACAGGGCCACTAGCGGGGCCTCCTACGAGCAGTACTTC. Its translation: CASTRDRATSGASYEQYF. V is TRBV5-1 and J is TRBJ2-7, with D possibly matching TRBD2 (10 bases). The CDR3 consists of 18 residues. Per germline, CDR1 SGHRS and CDR2 YFSETQ. V was pared by 6 bases and J by 0 bases, with 25 bases between.

V is TRBV5-4 and J is TRBJ2-2, with unresolved D. The CDR3 has 15 residues. From germline, CDR1 is SGHNT and CDR2 YYREEE (reference sequence). Trimming stripped 1 base from V and 6 bases from J, with 13 bases between. The CDR3 protein is CASSLNQRSAGELFF. The CDR3 DNA follows: TGTGCCAGCAGCTTGAATCAACGATCCGCCGGGGAGCTGTTTTTT.